This T cell receptor beta chain is from a study of shared clonotypes between healthy human individuals. Study-level background: Aged between 18 and 49, the donors were a couple of women and a few men. Findings and caveats of the study: Few donors restricted represented genetic and exposure-history diversity.

About this clone: Its antigen is unknown.

The germline V gene has CDR1 LNHDA and CDR2 SQIVND (reference sequence). CDR3 length equals 14 residues. The junction had 1 base not matched to a gene; V was cut back by 8 bases and J by 1 base. The authors distributed each subset's genomic DNA evenly over several immunoSEQ plates. Original data processing: ImmunoSEQ only sent back junction sequences with no quality scores, so filtering was done differently. Clones were sequenced by immunoSEQ multiplex PCR, and TCRdb holds only the in-frame ones, with some missing. V and J calls and clone size are as listed in that table; D and trimming were resolved from the DNA. The sample gives fewer than 2.5 million clones, roughly 93% of which show up once; 0.36% is in the top ten.

This receptor was identified in a young man in good health. Some clones in this sample may be carry-over from other donors' samples. The sequencing sample was made of naive CD4+ T cells from PBMCs. Sample subset: CD45RA+ positively selected. The J gene is TRBJ2-2, the V gene TRBV19; 10 bases are a match to TRBD2. CDR3 DNA sequence: TGTGCCAGTTGGACTAGCGGGAACACCGGGGAGCTGTTTTTT. Translating it yields CASWTSGNTGELFF.